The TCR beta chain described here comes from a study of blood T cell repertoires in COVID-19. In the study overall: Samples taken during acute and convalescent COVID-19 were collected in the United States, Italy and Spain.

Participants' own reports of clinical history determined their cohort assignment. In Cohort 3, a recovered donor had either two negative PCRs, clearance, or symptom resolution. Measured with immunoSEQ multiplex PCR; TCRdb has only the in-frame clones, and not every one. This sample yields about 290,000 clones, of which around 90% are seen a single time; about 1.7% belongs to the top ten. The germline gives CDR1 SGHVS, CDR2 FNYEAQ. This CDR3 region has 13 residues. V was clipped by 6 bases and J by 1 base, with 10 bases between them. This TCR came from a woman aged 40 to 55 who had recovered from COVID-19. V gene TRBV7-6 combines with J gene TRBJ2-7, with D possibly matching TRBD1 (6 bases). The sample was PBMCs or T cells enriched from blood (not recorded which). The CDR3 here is CASRQTGSYEQYF. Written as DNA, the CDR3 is TGTGCCAGCAGGCAAACAGGGTCCTACGAGCAGTACTTC.